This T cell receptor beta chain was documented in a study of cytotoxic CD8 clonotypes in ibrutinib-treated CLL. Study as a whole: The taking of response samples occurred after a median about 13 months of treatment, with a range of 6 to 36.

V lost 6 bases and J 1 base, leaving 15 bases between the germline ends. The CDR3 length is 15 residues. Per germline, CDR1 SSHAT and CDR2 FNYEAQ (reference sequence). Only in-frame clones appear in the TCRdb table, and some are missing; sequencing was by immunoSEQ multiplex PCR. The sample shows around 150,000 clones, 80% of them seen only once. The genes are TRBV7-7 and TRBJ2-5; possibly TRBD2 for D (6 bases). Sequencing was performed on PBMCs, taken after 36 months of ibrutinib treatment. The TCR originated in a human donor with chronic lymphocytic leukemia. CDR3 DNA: TGTGCCAGCAGTCCGGGGAGGCTTATCCAAGAGACCCAGTACTTC. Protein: CASSPGRLIQETQYF.